These 20 T cell receptor beta chains share one sample of origin, sequenced in a study of cytomegalovirus exposure and HLA in healthy donors. PCR used 60 Vbeta primers and 13 Jbeta primers. Some clones are missing from TCRdb's copy, which holds only in-frame ones; the method was immunoSEQ multiplex PCR. Found here are 7,000 or so clones, more than 45% of them singletons; the top ten hold 5.5% to 7.5%. The sequencing input was PBMCs. The source is a man aged 30 to 39 in good health and CMV-seropositive.

The rearrangement links TRBV7-9 to TRBJ1-1; maybe TRBD1 (6 bases). The length of the CDR3 is 14 residues. Germline V gives CDR1 SEHNR, CDR2 FQNEAQ (reference sequence). V shed 3 bases and J shed 4 bases, with 12 bases lying between them. The CDR3 loop is CASSFLQGSTEAFF. The CDR3 nucleotides are TGTGCCAGCAGCTTTCTACAGGGTTCCACTGAAGCTTTCTTT.

This clone was picked up a small number of times. The J gene is TRBJ2-1, the V gene TRBV11-3, with D possibly matching TRBD2 (6 bases). Germline CDR1 SGHNT, CDR2 YENEEA. The CDR3 extends over 14 amino acids. Deletions cut 6 bases from V and 7 bases from J, with 16 bases between. The DNA of the CDR3 is TGTGCCAGCAGGGGGGACTCGTCAAAGAATGAGCAGTTCTTC. Protein: CASRGDSSKNEQFF.

The gene calls are TRBV6-5 and TRBJ2-7, with D possibly TRBD2 on 7 matching bases. Trimming left V 0 bases short and J 8 bases short, with 14 bases between. Per germline, CDR1 MNHEY and CDR2 SVGAGI. This CDR3 spans 14 amino acids. The CDR3 DNA reads as TGTGCCAGCAGTTACTCCGGGGGGCGCGACAAGCAGTACTTC. Translation gives CASSYSGGRDKQYF.

This chain links TRBV30 with TRBJ2-3, with D perhaps matching TRBD2 (6 bases). V lost 1 base and J lost 5, with 7 bases in between. In germline, CDR1 is GTSNPN, CDR2 SVGIG (reference sequence). CDR3 length equals 12 residues. The CDR3 DNA is TGTGCCTGGAGTGGGAGGGGAGATACGCAGTATTTT. Amino acids: CAWSGRGDTQYF.

In its sample, this clone was seen a few times. This sequence joins TRBV29-1 and TRBJ1-1; a weak D match, TRBD1 (5 bases). The CDR3 spans 13 residues. V lost 1 base and J lost 6, with 12 bases in between. CDR1 and CDR2 from the germline V gene are SQVTM and ANQGSEA. The CDR3 DNA sequence: TGCAGCGTTGAAGGGGGCGGCTTAGCTGAAGCTTTCTTT. It encodes CSVEGGGLAEAFF.

The V call is TRBV6-5, the J call TRBJ2-5; D perhaps matches TRBD2 (6 bases). This CDR3 spans 15 amino acids. Germline assignment: CDR1 MNHEY and CDR2 SVGAGI. V lost 6 bases, J lost 5 bases, and 19 bases lay in between. CDR3 amino acids: CASRSGTPGRETQYF. In nucleotides, the CDR3 is TGTGCCAGCAGATCCGGGACCCCAGGGAGGGAGACCCAGTACTTC.

The chain couples TRBV30 to TRBJ2-3; 10 bases fit TRBD2. The length of the CDR3 is 12 residues. J gave up 14 bases and V 2 bases, and 7 bases lay outside the gene matches. Germline CDR1 is GTSNPN and CDR2 is SVGIG (reference sequence). CDR3 in amino acids: CAWSYIAGGLYF. CDR3 DNA sequence: TGTGCCTGGAGTTACATAGCGGGAGGACTGTATTTT.

CDR3 in amino acids: CSVEGDFYGYTF. In nucleotides, the CDR3 is TGCAGCGTTGAGGGCGATTTCTATGGCTACACCTTC. This chain connects TRBV29-1 to TRBJ1-2; D call uncertain. The CDR3 contains 12 residues. Trimming shortened V by 3 bases and J by 4 bases, and 9 bases separated the two germline ends. Germline V lookup: CDR1 SQVTM, CDR2 ANQGSEA.

The chain uses TRBV6-4 and TRBJ2-1; possible D gene TRBD2, 6 bases. The V gene lost 0 bases and the J gene lost 4 bases, with 10 bases spanning the gap. The germline gives CDR1 MRHNA, CDR2 SNTAGT. This CDR3 contains 15 residues. The CDR3 reads CASSDSNSGYNEQFF. In DNA form, the CDR3 reads TGTGCCAGCAGTGACTCGAATAGCGGATACAATGAGCAGTTCTTC.

The table lists this clone with a few counts. The V gene is TRBV7-2, the J gene TRBJ2-7; TRBD2 agrees at 9 bases. This CDR3 spans 15 amino acids. The germline gives CDR1 SGHTA, CDR2 FQGNSA. V lost 3 bases and J lost 2; bases outside the gene matches: 5. The CDR3 DNA sequence: TGTGCCAGCAGCTTGGAAGCGGGGGGAACCTACGAGCAGTACTTC. This gives the protein CASSLEAGGTYEQYF.

The rearrangement links TRBV4-1 to TRBJ2-1; 9 bases agree with TRBD2. Germline V gene data show CDR1 as MGHRA and CDR2 as YSYEKL. The V and J ends lost 2 bases and 4 bases, in that order; junction bases with no gene match: 6. The CDR3 length is 16 residues. The CDR3 spells CASSQQTSGLYNEQFF. In DNA, the CDR3 is TGCGCCAGCAGCCAACAGACTAGCGGCCTTTACAATGAGCAGTTCTTC.

The gene calls are TRBV15 and TRBJ1-5; TRBD1 matches 8 bases. From germline, CDR1 is LNHNV and CDR2 YYDKDF (reference sequence). This CDR3 has 14 amino acids. With 7 bases clipped from V and 3 bases from J, the junction kept 5 bases outside the gene matches. The CDR3 bases are TGTGCCACCATCCAGGACAGGGACAATCAGCCCCAGCATTTT. Translating it yields CATIQDRDNQPQHF.

The gene calls are TRBV29-1 and TRBJ1-1; D is uncertain. The germline V gene has CDR1 SQVTM and CDR2 ANQGSEA. V was trimmed by 4 bases and J by 3 bases, leaving 9 bases between them. CDR3 size: 12 residues. CDR3 sequence reads: CSVGSRDTEAFF. In nucleotides, the CDR3 is TGCAGCGTTGGGTCGAGGGACACTGAAGCTTTCTTT.

The chain uses TRBV10-1 and TRBJ1-1; weak D call: TRBD1 (5 bases). CDR1 and CDR2 from the germline V gene are WNHNN and SYGVQD (reference sequence). Trimming removed 2 bases at V and 5 bases at J, with 12 bases between. The CDR3 loop spans 14 amino acids. CDR3 protein: CASSEKGCRTEAFF. In nucleotides, the CDR3 is TGCGCCAGCAGTGAGAAGGGGTGTAGGACTGAAGCTTTCTTT.

This clone was seen once. This chain links TRBV7-9 with TRBJ2-1, with a tentative D call TRBD1 (5 bases). The V gene's germline CDR1 is SEHNR and CDR2 FQNEAQ (reference sequence). Trimming removed 0 bases at V and 15 bases at J, with 12 bases between. The CDR3 has 12 residues. CDR3 sequence (DNA): TGTGCCAGCAGCTTAGCGCCAGGGTTCAGGTTCTTC. The encoded protein is CASSLAPGFRFF.

V is TRBV29-1 and J is TRBJ1-1; TRBD1 matches at 7 bases. Per the germline V gene, CDR1 is SQVTM and CDR2 is ANQGSEA. The CDR3 contains 13 residues. The ends lost 5 bases at V and 4 bases at J; junction bases unmatched: 7. In DNA form, the CDR3 reads TGCAGCGTTCGTCGACAGGGTCCCACTGAAGCTTTCTTT. As protein: CSVRRQGPTEAFF.

V usage is TRBV20-1 and J usage is TRBJ1-1; D possibly corresponds to TRBD1 (5 bases). Looked up from germline, CDR1 is DFQATT and CDR2 is SNEGSKA (reference sequence). Trimming pared 6 bases from V and 11 bases from J, leaving 16 bases between. This CDR3 has 11 amino acids. CDR3 in amino acids: CSASQGVAAFF. In DNA, the CDR3 is TGCAGTGCGAGCCAGGGCGTGGCGGCTTTCTTT.

The chain carries TRBV7-2 and TRBJ2-3; unclear D gene. Trimming pared 0 bases from V and 2 bases from J, leaving 9 bases between. Per the germline V gene, CDR1 is SGHTA and CDR2 is FQGNSA. The CDR3 extends over 15 amino acids. CDR3 DNA: TGTGCCAGCAGCTTAGCCCCTACGATCACAGATACGCAGTATTTT. Protein: CASSLAPTITDTQYF.

This clone showed up just a few times. The chain recombines TRBV4-2 with TRBJ2-6, with no clear D. The CDR3 consists of 16 residues. V dropped 0 bases and J dropped 0 bases, with 6 bases sitting between them. Germline CDR1 LGHNA, CDR2 YNFKEQ. CDR3 sequence (DNA): TGTGCCAGCAGCCAAGATAGTAACTCTGGGGCCAACGTCCTGACTTTC. It specifies CASSQDSNSGANVLTF.

V is TRBV20-1 and J is TRBJ2-7; no clear D gene. This CDR3 has 11 amino acids. Trimming took 5 bases from V and 0 from J, leaving 5 bases between them. The germline gives CDR1 DFQATT, CDR2 SNEGSKA (reference sequence). The CDR3 reads CSAGPSYEQYF. CDR3 coding DNA: TGCAGTGCTGGCCCCTCCTACGAGCAGTACTTC.